These 2 T cell receptor beta chains were sequenced from one sample in a study of T cell clonality in common variable immunodeficiency. Overall study findings and caveats: In common variable immunodeficiency, TCR beta chains reportedly carried fewer deletions and N-nucleotide insertions.

Clones were sequenced by immunoSEQ multiplex PCR, and TCRdb holds only the in-frame ones, with some missing. The sample yields about 32,000 clones, without any singletons. These receptors have no known antigen. The specimen sequenced was peripheral blood mononuclear cells. The receptors were gathered from a human donor with common variable immunodeficiency.

In this sample, this clone turned up a few times. The CDR3 extends 3 residues past the end of the read, so its final part is completed from the germline J gene. The V and J genes are TRBV20-1 and TRBJ2-1; 11 nucleotides align to TRBD2. V dropped 6 bases and J dropped 7; count of bases not matched to a gene: 11. The CDR3 runs to 15 residues. Germline V lookup: CDR1 DFQATT, CDR2 SNEGSKA (reference sequence). The CDR3 is CSAETSGVEANEQFF. CDR3 DNA, as far as it was read: TGCAGTGCCGAGACTAGCGGGGTCGAAGCGAATGAG.

Notes on this clone: The missing CDR3 end, 3 residues past where the read stops, is filled in from the germline J gene. V and J are TRBV2 and TRBJ2-7; a weak D match, TRBD1 (7 bases). V gave up 7 bases and J gave up 6 bases, with 16 bases separating them. The CDR3 has 13 amino acids. CDR1 SNHLY and CDR2 FYNNEI come from the germline V gene. The CDR3 bases that were read are TGTGCCAGCACCCAGGGGGGTCGACGCGAG. Its translation is CASTQGGRRE. The whole CDR3 sequence reads CASTQGGRREQYF.